The 11 T cell receptor beta chains below all came from one sample that was sequenced in a study of T cell repertoires in cytomegalovirus infection. From the reads, TCRdb called clonotypes with MiXCR, one entry per CDR3 protein. The table records about 350,000 distinct CDR3 sequences, 34% of them present only once. No antigen has been identified for these receptors. The source material was cultured PBMCs, sampled from culture after CMV antigen stimulation. The receptors derive from a human donor in good health (CMV status not recorded). Some clones in this sample may be carry-over from other donors' samples.

Only a few counts were recorded for this clonotype. V usage is TRBV19 and J usage is TRBJ2-3; D ambiguous. This CDR3 has 15 amino acids. The germline V gene encodes CDR1 LNHDA and CDR2 SQIVND (reference sequence). Trimming took 5 bases from V and 0 from J, leaving 12 bases between them. For the CDR3, the DNA is TGTGCCAGTAGTTACCGGATAACTAGCACAGATACGCAGTATTTT. This translates into CASSYRITSTDTQYF.

This clonotype occurred many times. The genes are TRBV7-2 and TRBJ2-7, with TRBD2 identical over 14 bases. Germline V gene sequence: CDR1 SGHTA, CDR2 FQGNSA. This CDR3 contains 16 residues. With V trimmed by 5 bases and J by 5 bases, 8 bases remained unmatched. The CDR3, as DNA: TGTGCCAGCAGCGGGGGACTAGCGGGAGTGGGCAACGAGCAGTACTTC. As protein: CASSGGLAGVGNEQYF.

This clonotype was observed a few times. The J gene is TRBJ2-1, the V gene TRBV7-8; TRBD2 agrees at 7 bases. Germline-derived CDR1 and CDR2 are SGHVS and FQNEAQ. This CDR3 comprises 16 residues. V lost 2 bases to trimming and J lost 5 bases; unmatched junction nucleotides: 9. CDR3 in amino acids: CASSLRGGSGDNEQFF. CDR3 nucleotide sequence: TGTGCCAGCAGCTTAAGGGGCGGGAGCGGAGACAATGAGCAGTTCTTC.

This clonotype occurred a few times. The rearrangement uses TRBV7-2 and TRBJ2-3, with D uncertain. The CDR3 covers 13 residues. Germline assignment: CDR1 SGHTA and CDR2 FQGNSA. The ends were cut back, 3 bases at V and 2 bases at J, with 6 bases in the middle. CDR3 sequence: CASSFSVTDTQYF. CDR3 DNA: TGTGCCAGCAGCTTTTCCGTCACAGATACGCAGTATTTT.

The chain recombines TRBV3-1 with TRBJ2-7; the match to TRBD1 covers 9 bases. After removal of 1 base from V and 2 bases from J, the junction contained 3 bases not matched to a gene. The CDR3 sequence is 15 residues long. Germline-derived CDR1 and CDR2 are LGHDT and YNNKEL (reference sequence). CDR3 nucleotides: TGTGCCAGCAGCCAAGGACAGGGGGTAGCCTACGAGCAGTACTTC. Translated, it gives CASSQGQGVAYEQYF.

CDR3 DNA sequence: TGTGCCAGCAGCTTGCCAGGGAAAGTATCCTATGGCTACACCTTC. Encoded protein: CASSLPGKVSYGYTF. V usage is TRBV5-6 and J usage is TRBJ1-2, with a possible D match to TRBD1 (5 bases). Germline-derived CDR1 and CDR2 are SGHDT and YYEEEE. Trimming left V 1 base short and J 4 bases short, with 14 bases between. CDR3 length equals 15 residues.

Details on this clonotype: Germline and junction disagree at one end, which may indicate a read error. The V call is TRBV24-1, the J call TRBJ2-2, with a possible D match to TRBD1 (5 bases). The CDR3 is 14 residues long. The germline gives CDR1 KGHDR, CDR2 SFDVKD. The CDR3 bases are TGTGCCACTAGTGATTTCAGGGACACCGGGGAGCTGTTTTTT. Translated: CATSDFRDTGELFF.

This rearrangement joins TRBV6-5 to TRBJ1-5; 11 bases align to TRBD1. Germline V gives CDR1 MNHEY, CDR2 SVGAGI. With V trimmed by 6 bases and J by 6 bases, 7 bases remained unmatched. The CDR3 runs 15 residues. CDR3 in amino acids: CASRRGQGVGQPQHF. The CDR3 nucleotides read TGTGCCAGCAGGAGGGGACAGGGGGTTGGTCAGCCCCAGCATTTT.

This clonotype was counted many times. This rearrangement joins TRBV7-6 to TRBJ2-3; no reliable D call. Trimming removed 3 bases at V and 6 bases at J, with 7 bases between. Germline-derived CDR1 and CDR2 are SGHVS and FNYEAQ. The CDR3 runs to 12 residues. The CDR3: CASSFRQDTQYF. The CDR3 nucleotides read TGTGCCAGCAGCTTCCGGCAGGATACGCAGTATTTT.

The J gene is TRBJ2-3, the V gene TRBV5-4, with TRBD1 matching over 7 bases. CDR1 is SGHNT, CDR2 YYREEE, per germline (reference sequence). V lost 5 bases and J lost 1; bases outside the gene matches: 4. This CDR3 has 14 amino acids. CDR3 amino acids: CASRRGQGTDTQYF. For the CDR3, the DNA is TGTGCCAGCAGGAGGGGGCAGGGCACAGATACGCAGTATTTT.

This chain links TRBV6-1 with TRBJ1-1; weak D call: TRBD1 (5 bases). V was pared by 6 bases and J by 1 base, with 12 bases between. This CDR3 region has 14 residues. CDR1 is MNHNS and CDR2 is SASEGT in the germline V gene. This CDR3 reads CASSYRTRNTEAFF. The DNA for the CDR3 is TGTGCCAGCAGCTACAGGACAAGGAACACTGAAGCTTTCTTT.